This passage covers 20 T cell receptor beta chains from one sample sequenced in a study of cytomegalovirus exposure and HLA in healthy donors. This PCR relied on a set of 60 Vbeta primers and 13 Jbeta primers. TCRdb's copy holds only in-frame clones and misses some; the assay was immunoSEQ multiplex PCR. Among almost 200,000 clones listed, roughly four fifths were seen once. Sequencing was done on a sample of PBMCs. Receptors originate from a man aged 30 to 39 in good health and CMV-seronegative.

This clone was picked up one time. The chain carries TRBV7-2 and TRBJ2-2, with D hard to call. The CDR3 runs 13 residues. Germline-derived CDR1 and CDR2 are SGHTA and FQGNSA. Between the trimmed V and J ends, which lost 5 bases and 4 bases, there was a span of 8 bases. The CDR3 loop reads CASSRQFTGELFF. DNA of the CDR3: TGTGCCAGCAGCCGACAATTCACCGGGGAGCTGTTTTTT.

The rearrangement links TRBV7-8 to TRBJ2-6; the D is unclear. Germline CDR1 and CDR2: SGHVS and FQNEAQ. Trimming stripped 2 bases from V and 2 bases from J, with 7 bases between. There are 15 residues in the CDR3. The CDR3 coding sequence is TGTGCCAGCAGCTTATCGTCCCCTGGGGCCAACGTCCTGACTTTC. Amino acids: CASSLSSPGANVLTF.

This sequence joins TRBV6-5 and TRBJ1-2, with unresolved D. The V and J ends lost 1 base and 1 base respectively, with 13 bases between them. Germline CDR1 is MNHEY and CDR2 is SVGAGI. The CDR3 is 16 amino acids. Written as DNA, the CDR3 is TGTGCCAGCAGTTACTGGGCTGGGGAGGGTAACTATGGCTACACCTTC. Translation: CASSYWAGEGNYGYTF.

This clone came up a few times. The V call is TRBV28, the J call TRBJ2-7, with TRBD1 matching 10 bases. The CDR3 spans 14 residues. After removal of 5 bases from V and 0 bases from J, the junction contained 1 base not matched to a gene. The V gene's germline CDR1 is MDHEN and CDR2 SYDVKM. CDR3 bases: TGTGCCAGCAGTAGGACAGGGGGCTCCTACGAGCAGTACTTC. This sequence encodes CASSRTGGSYEQYF. The full variable domain, rest sourced from reference TRBV28 and TRBJ2-7, is DVKVTQSSRYLVKRTGEKVFLECVQDMDHENMFWYRQDPGLGLRLIYFSYDVKMKEKGDIPEGYSVSREKKERFSLILESASTNQTSMYLCASSRTGGSYEQYFGPGTRLTVT.

Note on this clone: Relative to the germline gene, one junction end is altered; a read error may explain this. V gene TRBV7-7 combines with J gene TRBJ2-7; D perhaps matches TRBD1 (5 bases). The CDR3 sequence is 13 residues long. The germline V gene encodes CDR1 SSHAT and CDR2 FNYEAQ (reference sequence). CDR3 in amino acids: CASSLAPGWEQYF. The CDR3 bases are TGTGCTAGCAGCTTAGCCCCAGGGTGGGAGCAGTACTTC.

The chain recombines TRBV29-1 with TRBJ2-3; 7 bases are a match to TRBD2. CDR1 SQVTM and CDR2 ANQGSEA come from the germline V gene. CDR3 length equals 14 residues. Trimming removed 4 bases from V and 4 bases from J; junction bases left unmatched: 8. Written as DNA, the CDR3 is TGCAGCGTTGTCGCGGGAGTGGGGCCAGATACGCAGTATTTT. Its translation is CSVVAGVGPDTQYF.

The chain uses TRBV10-3 and TRBJ2-3; D might be TRBD2 (6 bases). V lost 4 bases and J 2 bases, leaving 13 bases between the germline ends. CDR3 size: 15 residues. Germline values: CDR1 ENHRY, CDR2 SYGVKD. The CDR3 is CAISAASENTDTQYF. In DNA, the CDR3 is TGTGCCATCAGTGCGGCTAGCGAAAACACAGATACGCAGTATTTT.

The V and J genes are TRBV7-3 and TRBJ2-5, with a possible D match to TRBD2 (5 bases). The germline V gene encodes CDR1 SGHTA and CDR2 FQGTGA. Trimming cost V 5 bases and J 5 bases, with 15 bases left between them. The CDR3 spans 14 residues. For the CDR3, the DNA is TGTGCCAGCAGCGGTTCGGGGAAAGGGGAGACCCAGTACTTC. Its translation is CASSGSGKGETQYF.

This chain connects TRBV5-1 to TRBJ1-6; tentatively, D is TRBD1 (5 bases). V lost 5 bases, J lost 8 bases, and 17 bases lay in between. The CDR3 is made up of 15 amino acids. Germline V CDR1 and CDR2: SGHRS, YFSETQ. In nucleotides, the CDR3 is TGCGCCAGCAGTTACCAGGGTAGTGGGGATTCACCCCTCCACTTT. It yields the protein CASSYQGSGDSPLHF.

This clone was picked up a small number of times. This chain uses TRBV6-4 with TRBJ2-1; 16 bases are a match to TRBD2. V was clipped by 3 bases and J by 6 bases; unmatched bases: 5. CDR1 and CDR2 from the germline V gene are MRHNA and SNTAGT. The CDR3 has 17 amino acids. In DNA, the CDR3 is TGTGCCAGCAGTGATTCGGGACTAGCGGGAGGGCCCAATGAGCAGTTCTTC. This sequence encodes CASSDSGLAGGPNEQFF.

The rearrangement uses TRBV5-6 and TRBJ2-3, with 9 bases fitting TRBD1. Per germline, CDR1 SGHDT and CDR2 YYEEEE. Trimming cost V 1 base and J 4 bases; bases outside gene matches: 4. This CDR3 is built from 15 residues. CDR3 residues: CASSLTGGLADTQYF. CDR3 bases: TGTGCCAGCAGCTTGACAGGGGGCCTAGCAGATACGCAGTATTTT.

This chain joins TRBV19 and TRBJ2-5, with TRBD2 as a possible D gene (6 bases). CDR3 length equals 17 residues. Deletions cut 5 bases from V and 4 bases from J, with 23 bases between. CDR1 and CDR2 from the germline V gene are LNHDA and SQIVND (reference sequence). The CDR3 reads CASSPISSALGGETQYF. The CDR3 DNA sequence: TGTGCCAGTAGTCCGATTTCTAGCGCCCTGGGGGGAGAGACCCAGTACTTC.

V and J are TRBV14 and TRBJ1-2, with 12 bases lining up with TRBD1. The germline V gene has CDR1 SGHDN and CDR2 FVKESK. The CDR3 contains 16 residues. J lost 4 bases, V lost 4 bases, and 7 bases had no gene match. In DNA, the CDR3 is TGTGCCAGCAGCCCCCCCGGGACAGGGGGCACCTATGGCTACACCTTC. Translated, it gives CASSPPGTGGTYGYTF. Variable domain in full (rest from reference TRBV14 and TRBJ1-2): EAGVTQFPSHSVIEKGQTVTLRCDPISGHDNLYWYRRVMGKEIKFLLHFVKESKQDESGMPNNRFLAERTGGTYSTLKVQPAELEDSGVYFCASSPPGTGGTYGYTFGSGTRLTVV.

V gene TRBV11-1 combines with J gene TRBJ2-2; D perhaps matches TRBD1 (6 bases). The V gene's germline CDR1 is SGHAT and CDR2 FQDESV (reference sequence). With 3 bases removed from V and 4 bases from J, the gap between germline ends came to 12 bases. CDR3 length: 15 residues. The CDR3 DNA follows: TGTGCCAGCAGCTTGGGGGCTAGGCCCACCGGGGAGCTGTTTTTT. Protein product: CASSLGARPTGELFF.

The V and J genes are TRBV14 and TRBJ1-4; possibly TRBD1 for D (6 bases). Trimming cost V 0 bases and J 9 bases, with 8 bases left between them. This CDR3 has 13 amino acids. CDR1 and CDR2 (germline): SGHDN, FVKESK. CDR3 bases: TGTGCCAGCAGCCAAGAACAGGGTCAAAAACTGTTTTTT. It translates to CASSQEQGQKLFF.

This clone was counted a single time. The conserved phenylalanine or tryptophan is not found at the CDR3 terminus, so this likely reflects a read error. The rearrangement links TRBV29-1 to TRBJ2-7, with a possible D match to TRBD2 (6 bases). Germline loops: CDR1 SQVTM, CDR2 ANQGSEA. The V end lost 4 bases, the J end lost 6 bases, and 16 bases lay between the germline ends. The CDR3 runs to 13 residues. In DNA, the CDR3 is TGCAGCGTTGTGACTAGTCCCTCCATCGAGCAGTACCTC. Encoded protein: CSVVTSPSIEQYL.

CDR3 loop: CASSYGPGTSRNEQFF. DNA of the CDR3: TGTGCCAGCAGTTATGGTCCCGGGACTAGCCGCAATGAGCAGTTCTTC. This sequence joins TRBV27 and TRBJ2-1; 9 nucleotides agree with TRBD2. This CDR3 spans 16 amino acids. From germline, CDR1 is MNHEY and CDR2 SMNVEV (reference sequence). V gave up 4 bases and J gave up 6 bases; unmatched junction bases: 10.

Notes on this clone: At the DNA level, this CDR3 is encoded by other sequences in the same sample as well. The V and J genes are TRBV28 and TRBJ2-7; D might be TRBD2 (5 bases). V lost 7 bases and J lost 2, with 12 bases in between. CDR3 length equals 13 residues. The V gene's germline CDR1 is MDHEN and CDR2 SYDVKM. The CDR3 sequence: CASTLDGAYEQYF. In nucleotides, the CDR3 is TGTGCCAGCACTTTGGACGGGGCCTACGAGCAGTACTTC.

The chain has TRBV2 and TRBJ1-5; 8 bases are shared with TRBD1. With 6 bases clipped from V and 7 bases from J, the junction kept 8 bases outside the gene matches. The CDR3 consists of 14 residues. Germline V lookup: CDR1 SNHLY, CDR2 FYNNEI. CDR3 region: CASSQDRVNQPQHF. CDR3 sequence (DNA): TGTGCCAGCAGCCAGGACAGGGTTAACCAGCCCCAGCATTTT.

The rearrangement joins TRBV5-4 to TRBJ1-4; maybe TRBD1 (5 bases). The length of the CDR3 is 16 residues. CDR1 is SGHNT, CDR2 YYREEE, per germline (reference sequence). V was cut by 0 bases and J by 4 bases, with 13 bases left in between. The CDR3 DNA follows: TGTGCCAGCAGCTTGGGGAGCGGGGCCGGTAATGAAAAACTGTTTTTT. It yields the protein CASSLGSGAGNEKLFF.